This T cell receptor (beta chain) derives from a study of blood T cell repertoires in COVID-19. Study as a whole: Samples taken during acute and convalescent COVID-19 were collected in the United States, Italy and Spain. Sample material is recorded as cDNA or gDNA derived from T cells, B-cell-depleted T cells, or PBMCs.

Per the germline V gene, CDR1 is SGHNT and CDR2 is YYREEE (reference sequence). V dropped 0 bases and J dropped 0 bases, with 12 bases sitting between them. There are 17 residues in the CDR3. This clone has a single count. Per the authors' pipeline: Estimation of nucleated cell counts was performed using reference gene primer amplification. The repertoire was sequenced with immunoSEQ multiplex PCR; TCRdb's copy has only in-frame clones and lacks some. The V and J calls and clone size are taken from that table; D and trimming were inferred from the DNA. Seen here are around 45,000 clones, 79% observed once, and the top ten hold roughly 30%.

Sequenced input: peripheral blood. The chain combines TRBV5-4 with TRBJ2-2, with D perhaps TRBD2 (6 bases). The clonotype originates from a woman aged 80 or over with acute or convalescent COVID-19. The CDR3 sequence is CASSLAVGGPNTGELFF. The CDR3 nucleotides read TGTGCCAGCAGCTTGGCCGTCGGAGGGCCGAACACCGGGGAGCTGTTTTTT.